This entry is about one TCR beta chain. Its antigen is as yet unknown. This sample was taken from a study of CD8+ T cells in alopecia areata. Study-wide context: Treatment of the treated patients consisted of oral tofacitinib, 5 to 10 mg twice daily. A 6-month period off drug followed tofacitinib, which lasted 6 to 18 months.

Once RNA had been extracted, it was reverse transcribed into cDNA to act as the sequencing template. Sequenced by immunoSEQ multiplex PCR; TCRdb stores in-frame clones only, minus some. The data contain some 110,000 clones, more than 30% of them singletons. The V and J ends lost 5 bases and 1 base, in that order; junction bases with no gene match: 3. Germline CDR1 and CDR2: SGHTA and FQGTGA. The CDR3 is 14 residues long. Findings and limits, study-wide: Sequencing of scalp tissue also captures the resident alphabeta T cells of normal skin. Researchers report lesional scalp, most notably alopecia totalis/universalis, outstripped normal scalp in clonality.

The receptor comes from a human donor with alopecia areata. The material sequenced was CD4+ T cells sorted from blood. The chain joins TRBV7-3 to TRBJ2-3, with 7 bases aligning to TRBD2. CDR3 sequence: CASSPAGGTDTQYF. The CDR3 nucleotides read TGTGCCAGCAGCCCCGCGGGGGGCACAGATACGCAGTATTTT. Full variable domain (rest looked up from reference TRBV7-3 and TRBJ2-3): GAGVSQTPSNKVTEKGKYVELRCDPISGHTALYWYRQSLGQGPEFLIYFQGTGAADDSGLPNDRFFAVRPEGSVSTLKIQRTERGDSAVYLCASSPAGGTDTQYFGPGTRLTVL.